The source of this T cell receptor (beta chain) is a study of CD8 T cells in Susac syndrome. Sequencing of TCR beta was carried out in blood CD8+ and CD4+ T cells. The CD8+ and CD4+ T cells were negatively isolated, with the TEMRA cells enriched by FACS. The CDR3 totals 13 residues. CDR1 is SGHDT, CDR2 YYEEEE, per germline. V lost 4 bases, J lost 11 bases, and 9 bases stayed unmatched. With random hexamers, reverse transcription was performed on about 0.5 to 1 ug of RNA. Using its own MiXCR run on the immunoSEQ multiplex PCR reads, TCRdb lists one record per CDR3 protein. The sample comprises 240,000 or so distinct CDR3 sequences, about 95% of which are singletons, and 0.1% rests with the top ten.

The gene calls are TRBV5-6 and TRBJ2-1; TRBD1 matches at 7 bases. This TCR came from a human donor with Susac syndrome. Material for sequencing was CD4+ T cells from PBMCs. Here the CDR3 reads CASSTGTARQQFF. The CDR3 DNA sequence: TGTGCCAGCAGCACCGGGACAGCGAGACAGCAGTTCTTC. The full variable domain, rest sourced from reference TRBV5-6 and TRBJ2-1, is DAGVTQSPTHLIKTRGQQVTLRCSPKSGHDTVSWYQQALGQGPQFIFQYYEEEERQRGNFPDRFSGHQFPNYSSELNVNALLLGDSALYLCASSTGTARQQFFGPGTRLTVL.